The 14 T cell receptor beta chains below come from one sample, sequenced in a study of blood T cell repertoires in COVID-19. Sequenced by immunoSEQ multiplex PCR; TCRdb stores in-frame clones only, minus some. The sample gives about 180,000 clones, 80% of which show up once; approximately 15% is in the top ten. The sequenced sample consisted of PBMCs or T cells enriched from blood (not recorded which). All receptors come from a man aged 60 to 75 who had been exposed to COVID-19.

The chain uses TRBV10-3 and TRBJ2-7, with TRBD2 identical over 8 bases. Germline V CDR1 and CDR2: ENHRY, SYGVKD. The trim removed 6 bases at V and 1 base at J, leaving 8 bases unmatched. The CDR3 contains 15 residues. The CDR3 loop reads CAIRPGLESSYEQYF. CDR3 bases: TGTGCCATCAGGCCGGGACTAGAGTCTTCCTACGAGCAGTACTTC.

This sequence joins TRBV11-3 and TRBJ2-1; tentatively, D is TRBD2 (5 bases). This CDR3 region has 15 residues. V dropped 2 bases and J dropped 10 bases, with 18 bases sitting between them. Germline lookup yields CDR1 SGHNT and CDR2 YENEEA. This CDR3 is CASSLNSLGGLEQFF. CDR3 DNA sequence: TGTGCCAGCAGCTTAAATTCGTTGGGCGGGCTGGAGCAGTTCTTC.

The V call is TRBV18, the J call TRBJ1-2; a possible D gene is TRBD1 (6 bases). CDR3 size: 13 residues. In germline, CDR1 is KGHSH, CDR2 LQKENI. V gave up 3 bases and J gave up 2 bases, with 7 bases separating them. CDR3 residues: CASSPDRNYGYTF. For the CDR3, the DNA is TGTGCCAGCTCACCGGACAGAAACTATGGCTACACCTTC.

The genes are TRBV3-1 (or the pseudogene TRBV3-2) and TRBJ1-5; D is unclear. Germline values: CDR1 LGHDT, CDR2 YNNKEL (reference sequence). CDR3 size: 17 residues. Trimming removed 4 bases at V and 4 bases at J, with 20 bases between. CDR3 residues: CASSPRGVLSGNQPQHF. DNA of the CDR3: TGTGCCAGCAGCCCGCGAGGAGTGTTGTCGGGAAATCAGCCCCAGCATTTT.

J is TRBJ1-2 and V is TRBV19, with 7 nucleotides matching TRBD1. This CDR3 has 14 residues. Germline trimming cut 9 bases from V and 3 bases from J; bases unmatched to any gene: 10. Germline CDR1 is LNHDA and CDR2 is SQIVND (reference sequence). The chain's CDR3 is CASNQGVLDYGYTF. CDR3 bases: TGTGCCAGCAACCAGGGGGTATTGGACTATGGCTACACCTTC.

This clone turned up a few times. This chain uses TRBV27 with TRBJ1-1; 8 positions match TRBD1. CDR1 MNHEY and CDR2 SMNVEV come from the germline V gene (reference sequence). The CDR3 extends over 21 amino acids. Losses at the gene ends were 3 bases for V and 6 bases for J; bases not matched to a gene: 27. The CDR3 region is CASSLWSPYNGRTGFRPEAFF. The CDR3 bases are TGTGCCAGCAGTTTGTGGTCCCCATACAACGGAAGGACAGGGTTTCGTCCTGAAGCTTTCTTT.

V is TRBV5-1 and J is TRBJ2-3, with TRBD2 matching 7 bases. Looked up from germline, CDR1 is SGHRS and CDR2 is YFSETQ. The ends lost 1 base at V and 2 bases at J; junction bases unmatched: 10. CDR3 length: 17 residues. CDR3 coding DNA: TGCGCCAGCAGCTTGAAGATGCCTAGCGGCCCCACAGATACGCAGTATTTT. Translation: CASSLKMPSGPTDTQYF.

This chain links TRBV6-5 with TRBJ1-5; D is perhaps TRBD1 (5 bases). There are 12 residues in the CDR3. CDR1 and CDR2 from the germline V gene are MNHEY and SVGAGI. The ends were cut back, 7 bases at V and 4 bases at J, with 8 bases in the middle. CDR3 coding DNA: TGTGCCAGCACCAGGGTTAATCAGCCCCAGCATTTT. It codes for CASTRVNQPQHF.

This rearrangement joins TRBV6-5 to TRBJ2-7, with a weak D call TRBD2 (5 bases). From germline, CDR1 is MNHEY and CDR2 SVGAGI. The CDR3 spans 12 residues. The ends were cut back, 6 bases at V and 4 bases at J, with 10 bases in the middle. The CDR3 loop is CASRRGFYEQYF. The CDR3 coding sequence is TGTGCCAGCAGACGGGGTTTTTACGAGCAGTACTTC.

This chain joins TRBV11-2 and TRBJ2-7, with TRBD2 identical over 14 bases. Unmatched junction bases numbered 4, after V lost 3 bases and J lost 0 bases. The CDR3 covers 17 residues. Germline V gives CDR1 SGHAT, CDR2 FQNNGV. The DNA for the CDR3 is TGTGCCAGCAGCTTGGGACTAGCGGGAGCCAACTCCTACGAGCAGTACTTC. Translating gives CASSLGLAGANSYEQYF.

V is TRBV27 and J is TRBJ2-7; 7 nucleotides match TRBD1. Germline V gene data show CDR1 as MNHEY and CDR2 as SMNVEV (reference sequence). This CDR3 is built from 16 residues. V shed 4 bases, J shed 4 bases, and the junction held 13 bases outside the gene matches. The CDR3 loop reads CASSSTHRGGMYEQYF. In DNA form, the CDR3 reads TGTGCCAGCAGTTCCACCCACCGAGGGGGCATGTACGAGCAGTACTTC.

The V gene is TRBV19, the J gene TRBJ2-5; D possibly corresponds to TRBD1 (5 bases). This CDR3 spans 14 amino acids. V was cut by 5 bases and J by 4 bases, with 14 bases left in between. Germline CDR1 LNHDA, CDR2 SQIVND (reference sequence). In nucleotides, the CDR3 is TGTGCCAGTAGTTTCCAGGGCCCGGGAGAGACCCAGTACTTC. As protein: CASSFQGPGETQYF.

V is TRBV2 and J is TRBJ1-4, with TRBD1 matching over 9 bases. CDR1 and CDR2 from the germline V gene are SNHLY and FYNNEI. CDR3 length: 14 residues. Trimming took 6 bases from V and 7 from J; bases not matched to a gene: 6. CDR3 residues: CASRIQGAGEKLFF. The CDR3 region has the DNA TGTGCCAGCAGGATACAGGGGGCGGGTGAAAAACTGTTTTTT. Together with reference TRBV2 and TRBJ1-4, the CDR3 gives the full variable domain: EPEVTQTPSHQVTQMGQEVILRCVPISNHLYFYWYRQILGQKVEFLVSFYNNEISEKSEIFDDQFSVERPDGSNFTLKIRSTKLEDSAMYFCASRIQGAGEKLFFGSGTQLSVL.

This chain connects TRBV6-5 to TRBJ2-3; D is undetermined. V lost 6 bases to trimming and J lost 1 base, with 5 bases between them. The germline gives CDR1 MNHEY, CDR2 SVGAGI. This CDR3 is 12 amino acids long. This CDR3 reads CASSPGTDTQYF. CDR3 in DNA: TGTGCCAGCAGCCCCGGCACAGATACGCAGTATTTT.